This T cell receptor beta chain was found in a study of T cells in Graves' hyperthyroidism and ophthalmopathy. Study as a whole: Peripheral blood specimens were obtained at initial diagnosis, prior to any treatment.

Fresh peripheral blood, roughly 9.8 ml of it, supplied the PBMCs. There are a few counts of this clonotype. Antigen specificity is unknown. Overall study results and limits: Ophthalmopathy cases were set apart from stable hyperthyroidism by a 13 V-J model.

The TCR beta CDR3 regions underwent amplification using RNA transcripts as the source. First-round RT-PCR of the TCR CDR3 relied on the HTBI primer set. TCRdb reprocessed the multiplex PCR reads with MiXCR, giving one entry per CDR3 protein. The sample lists 350,000 to 450,000 distinct CDR3 sequences; around an eighth were seen once. Trimming removed 8 bases from V and 9 bases from J, with 17 bases in between. CDR3 length: 13 residues. Germline V lookup: CDR1 MNHEY, CDR2 SMNVEV (reference sequence). Sequenced input: blood. This receptor was obtained from a man aged 50 to 59 with Graves' ophthalmopathy. The chain employs TRBV27 and TRBJ1-5; tentative D call: TRBD1 (6 bases). The CDR3 nucleotides read TGTGCCAGCGGTGAACAGGGCCTCCGGCCCCAGCATTTT. It specifies CASGEQGLRPQHF.